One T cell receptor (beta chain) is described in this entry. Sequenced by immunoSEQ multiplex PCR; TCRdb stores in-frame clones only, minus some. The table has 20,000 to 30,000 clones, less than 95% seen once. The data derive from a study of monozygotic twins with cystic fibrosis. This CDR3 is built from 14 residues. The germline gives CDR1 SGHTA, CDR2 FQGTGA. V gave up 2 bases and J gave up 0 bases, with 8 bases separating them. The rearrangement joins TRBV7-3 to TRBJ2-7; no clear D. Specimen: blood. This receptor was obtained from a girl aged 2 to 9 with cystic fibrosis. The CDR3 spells CASSLQAGSYEQYF. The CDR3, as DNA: TGTGCCAGCAGCTTACAGGCTGGCTCCTACGAGCAGTACTTC.